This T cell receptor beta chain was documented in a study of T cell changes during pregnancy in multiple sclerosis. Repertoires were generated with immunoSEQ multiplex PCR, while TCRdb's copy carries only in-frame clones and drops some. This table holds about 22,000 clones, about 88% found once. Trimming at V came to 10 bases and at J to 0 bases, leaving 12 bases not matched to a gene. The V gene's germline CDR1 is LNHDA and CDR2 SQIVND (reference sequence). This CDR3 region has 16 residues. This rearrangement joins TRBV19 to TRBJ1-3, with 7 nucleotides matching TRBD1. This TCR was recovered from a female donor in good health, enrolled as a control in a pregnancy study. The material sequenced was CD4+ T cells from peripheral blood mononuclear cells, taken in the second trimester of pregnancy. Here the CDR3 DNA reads TGTGCCACTATGAGGGGACAGTCCAACTCTGGAAACACCATATATTTT. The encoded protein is CATMRGQSNSGNTIYF.